Listed here are 8 T cell receptor beta chains from one sample, sequenced in a study of T cells in Graves' hyperthyroidism and ophthalmopathy. Researchers amplified the TCR beta CDR3 regions from RNA transcripts. The HTBI primer set was used in a first-round RT-PCR of the TCR CDR3. TCRdb analysed the multiplex PCR reads with MiXCR anew, one entry per CDR3 protein. The sample gives 200,000 or so distinct CDR3 sequences, around 17% of which show up once; 40% to 65% is in the top ten. Sequencing was done on a sample of blood. These receptor sequences come from a woman aged 50 to 60 with Graves' hyperthyroidism.

The chain recombines TRBV14 with TRBJ2-7; D is perhaps TRBD1 (6 bases). This CDR3 has 15 residues. V was clipped by 1 base and J by 6 bases, with 16 bases between them. Germline V lookup: CDR1 SGHDN, CDR2 FVKESK. CDR3 in amino acids: CASSQGFSGAGEQYF. CDR3 bases: TGTGCCAGCAGCCAAGGATTCTCAGGGGCTGGCGAGCAGTACTTC.

The rearrangement uses TRBV28 and TRBJ1-1; TRBD1 might be the D (6 bases). Trimming removed 3 bases at V and 8 bases at J, with 13 bases between. This CDR3 contains 13 residues. The germline CDR1 and CDR2 sequences are MDHEN and SYDVKM. For the CDR3, the DNA is TGTGCCAGCAGTTTGCCTAGGACAGACGAAGCTTTCTTT. It is translated as CASSLPRTDEAFF.

In its sample, this clonotype was seen many times. The chain recombines TRBV5-1 with TRBJ1-1, with D maybe TRBD1 (5 bases). V lost 5 bases and J 1 base, leaving 12 bases between the germline ends. Germline V gene lookup returns CDR1 SGHRS and CDR2 YFSETQ. CDR3 length equals 14 residues. This CDR3 is CASRLQTENTEAFF. The DNA for the CDR3 is TGCGCCAGCAGACTTCAGACAGAGAACACTGAAGCTTTCTTT.

This clonotype occurred many times. The chain employs TRBV5-1 and TRBJ2-1; D perhaps matches TRBD2 (5 bases). The V end lost 5 bases, the J end lost 8 bases, and 17 bases lay between the germline ends. This CDR3 is built from 14 residues. Germline CDR1 is SGHRS and CDR2 is YFSETQ. The CDR3 nucleotides read TGCGCCAGCAGGGACTCCATAGCGTCCTATGAGCAGTTCTTC. Its translation is CASRDSIASYEQFF.

The table lists this clonotype with many counts. The genes are TRBV28 and TRBJ2-2; D is perhaps TRBD1 (5 bases). V was shortened by 8 bases and J by 4 bases, with 8 bases between the two germline ends. Germline V lookup: CDR1 MDHEN, CDR2 SYDVKM. CDR3 length equals 12 residues. DNA of the CDR3: TGTGCCAGCGACAGATCCACCGGGGAGCTGTTTTTT. This translates into CASDRSTGELFF. The whole variable domain, remainder taken from reference TRBV28 and TRBJ2-2, is DVKVTQSSRYLVKRTGEKVFLECVQDMDHENMFWYRQDPGLGLRLIYFSYDVKMKEKGDIPEGYSVSREKKERFSLILESASTNQTSMYLCASDRSTGELFFGEGSRLTVL.

The table lists this clonotype with many counts. V usage is TRBV6-1 and J usage is TRBJ2-3, with 9 bases fitting TRBD2. This CDR3 is built from 15 residues. V dropped 7 bases and J dropped 7; count of bases not matched to a gene: 12. Germline V lookup: CDR1 MNHNS, CDR2 SASEGT. CDR3 loop: CASMRLAVDWNTQYF. The CDR3 coding sequence is TGTGCCAGCATGAGACTAGCGGTAGACTGGAATACGCAGTATTTT.

This chain connects TRBV19 to TRBJ2-5; 9 nucleotides agree with TRBD1. V lost 3 bases and J lost 4; bases outside the gene matches: 9. The CDR3 runs to 16 residues. Germline CDR1 LNHDA, CDR2 SQIVND (reference sequence). CDR3 region: CASSIPTGGFGETQYF. The DNA of the CDR3 is TGTGCCAGTAGTATCCCGACAGGGGGGTTCGGAGAGACCCAGTACTTC.

V gene TRBV20-1 combines with J gene TRBJ2-3; 8 bases map to TRBD2. After removal of 1 base from V and 0 bases from J, the junction contained 3 bases not matched to a gene. The germline V gene has CDR1 DFQATT and CDR2 SNEGSKA (reference sequence). This CDR3 is 15 amino acids long. The CDR3 loop reads CSARGPSGSTDTQYF. CDR3 coding DNA: TGCAGTGCTAGAGGGCCTAGCGGGAGCACAGATACGCAGTATTTT.